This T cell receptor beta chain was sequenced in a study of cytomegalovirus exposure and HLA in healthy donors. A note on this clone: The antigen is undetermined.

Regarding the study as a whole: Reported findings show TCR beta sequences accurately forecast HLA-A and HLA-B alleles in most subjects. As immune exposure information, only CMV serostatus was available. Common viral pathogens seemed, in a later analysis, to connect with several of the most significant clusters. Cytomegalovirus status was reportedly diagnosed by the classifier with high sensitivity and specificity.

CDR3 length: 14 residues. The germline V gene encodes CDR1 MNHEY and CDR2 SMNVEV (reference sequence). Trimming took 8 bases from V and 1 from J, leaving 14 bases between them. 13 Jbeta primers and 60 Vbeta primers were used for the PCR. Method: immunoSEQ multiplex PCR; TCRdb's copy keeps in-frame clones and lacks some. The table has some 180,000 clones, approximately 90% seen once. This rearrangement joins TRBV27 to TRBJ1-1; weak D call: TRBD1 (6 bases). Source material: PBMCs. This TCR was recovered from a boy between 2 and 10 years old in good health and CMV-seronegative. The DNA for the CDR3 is TGTGCCAGCGGCCAGGGACATACGAACACTGAAGCTTTCTTT. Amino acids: CASGQGHTNTEAFF.